Described below is a single T cell receptor beta chain sequence and its context. The antigen remains undetermined. The sample belongs to a study of T cell responses to AZD1222 COVID-19 vaccine. General study results and limits: There were vaccine-associated CD4 TCRs across spike, dominant at 160-218 and 743-854. AZD1222 recipients seropositive at baseline numbered only 6 or 7.

Recipients boosted at about 4 weeks or about 12 weeks are pooled. Some clones are missing from TCRdb's copy, which holds only in-frame ones; the method was immunoSEQ multiplex PCR. The sample lists over 95,000 clones; around 84% were seen once. The TCR was taken from an adult who received the AZD1222 COVID-19 vaccine. The sequencing used peripheral blood, collected 28 days after the second AZD1222 dose.

CDR3 coding DNA: TGTGCCAGCAGCTTCGACAGGCGTGGCTACACCTTC. Protein product: CASSFDRRGYTF. The genes are TRBV7-2 and TRBJ1-2; possibly TRBD1 for D (6 bases). The CDR3 sequence is 12 residues long. The germline V gene encodes CDR1 SGHTA and CDR2 FQGNSA. The V end lost 3 bases, the J end lost 7 bases, and 9 bases lay between the germline ends.